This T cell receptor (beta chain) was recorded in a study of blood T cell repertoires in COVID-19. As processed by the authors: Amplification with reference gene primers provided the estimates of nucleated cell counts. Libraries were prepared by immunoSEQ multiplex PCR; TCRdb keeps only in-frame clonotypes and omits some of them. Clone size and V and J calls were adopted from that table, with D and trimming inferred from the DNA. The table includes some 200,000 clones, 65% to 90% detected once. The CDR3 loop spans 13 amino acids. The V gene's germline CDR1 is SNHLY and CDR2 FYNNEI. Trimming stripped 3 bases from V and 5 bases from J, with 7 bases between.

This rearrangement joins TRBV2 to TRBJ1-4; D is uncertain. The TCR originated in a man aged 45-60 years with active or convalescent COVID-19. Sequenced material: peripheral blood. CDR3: CASSERRNEKLFF. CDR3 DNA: TGTGCCAGCAGTGAGAGGAGGAATGAAAAACTGTTTTTT.